This passage covers 4 T cell receptor beta chains from one sample sequenced in a study of T cells after somatic rescue of genetic block. The data were produced by immunoSEQ multiplex PCR, yet TCRdb's version contains in-frame clones alone and is incomplete. The sample records tens of thousands of clones, roughly 91% being singletons. Sequencing was performed on peripheral blood mononuclear cells (PBMCs). These receptors all stem from a man aged 25 to 45.

The sample holds one count of this clone. This rearrangement joins TRBV18 to TRBJ1-2, with 7 bases identical to TRBD1. The ends lost 3 bases at V and 10 bases at J; junction bases unmatched: 8. In germline, CDR1 is KGHSH, CDR2 LQKENI. The CDR3 contains 13 residues. CDR3: CASSPSRDRFYTF. CDR3 DNA sequence: TGTGCCAGCTCACCCTCCCGGGACAGATTCTACACCTTC.

The CDR3 sequence: CASSYKRGPYEQYF. The CDR3 DNA sequence: TGTGCCAGCAGTTACAAGCGGGGCCCCTACGAGCAGTACTTC. The chain carries TRBV6-5 and TRBJ2-7, with 7 positions matching TRBD2. Germline V gives CDR1 MNHEY, CDR2 SVGAGI. V shed 2 bases and J 2 bases; nucleotides not matched to a gene: 3. The CDR3 is 14 residues long.

This clone was seen only once. V is TRBV7-9 and J is TRBJ1-5, with 9 bases that match TRBD1. The CDR3 runs to 14 residues. Losses at the gene ends were 5 bases for V and 4 bases for J; bases not matched to a gene: 3. CDR1 is SEHNR and CDR2 is FQNEAQ in the germline V gene (reference sequence). CDR3 sequence: CASSPQGANQPQHF. The DNA of the CDR3 is TGTGCCAGCAGCCCACAGGGGGCTAATCAGCCCCAGCATTTT.

The chain employs TRBV7-2 and TRBJ2-1, with 8 bases identical to TRBD2. This CDR3 has 16 residues. The junction had 10 bases not matched to a gene; V was cut back by 1 base and J by 8 bases. Germline V gene lookup returns CDR1 SGHTA and CDR2 FQGNSA. The chain's CDR3 is CASSLVGAGESDEQFF. The CDR3 DNA sequence: TGTGCCAGCAGCTTAGTGGGAGCGGGGGAGTCGGATGAGCAGTTCTTC. Full variable domain (remainder filled in from reference TRBV7-2 and TRBJ2-1): GAGVSQSPSNKVTEKGKDVELRCDPISGHTALYWYRQSLGQGLEFLIYFQGNSAPDKSGLPSDRFSAERTGGSVSTLTIQRTQQEDSAVYLCASSLVGAGESDEQFFGPGTRLTVL.